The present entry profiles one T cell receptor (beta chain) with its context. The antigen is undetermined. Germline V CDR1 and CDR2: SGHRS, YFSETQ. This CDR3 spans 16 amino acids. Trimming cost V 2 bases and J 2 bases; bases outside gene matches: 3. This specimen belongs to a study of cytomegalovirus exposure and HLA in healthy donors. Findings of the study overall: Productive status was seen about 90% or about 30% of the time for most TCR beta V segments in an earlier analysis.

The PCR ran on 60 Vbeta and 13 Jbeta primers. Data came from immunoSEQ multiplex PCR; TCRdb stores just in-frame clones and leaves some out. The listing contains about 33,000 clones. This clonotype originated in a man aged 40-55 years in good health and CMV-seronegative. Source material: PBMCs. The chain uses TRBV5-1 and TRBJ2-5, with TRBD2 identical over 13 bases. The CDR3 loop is CASSFGTSGVQETQYF. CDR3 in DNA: TGCGCCAGCAGCTTCGGGACTAGCGGGGTACAAGAGACCCAGTACTTC.